This T cell receptor beta chain is from a study of neurological immune-mediated disorders. Study-wide points: The most TCR clonal expansion was seen in HTLV-1-associated myelopathy, and the least was seen in multiple sclerosis, which fell below healthy controls. The study found no CDR3 amino acid sequences shared by expanded clones across subjects, suggesting private repertoires in all groups.

Trimming stripped 5 bases from V and 2 bases from J, with 10 bases between. This CDR3 has 13 residues. The germline V gene encodes CDR1 SGHRS and CDR2 YFSETQ. Time point given: longitudinal time-point 1 (baseline). This clonotype was detected ten times or more. Antigen specificity is unknown. From 15-18 subjects, each sequencing run yielded over 170 million TCR-beta sequences. TCRdb reprocessed the 5' RACE reads with MiXCR, giving one entry per CDR3 protein. Among 71,000 or so distinct CDR3 sequences, roughly 15% were seen once, and the ten largest hold around 4.6%. The sequence was collected from a female donor with HTLV-1-associated myelopathy (HAM/TSP). Sequencing used PBMCs. V and J are TRBV5-1 and TRBJ1-1; D call uncertain. CDR3 residues: CASRTELNTEAFF. The CDR3 DNA reads TGCGCCAGCAGAACGGAATTAAACACTGAAGCTTTCTTT.